Presented here are 27 T cell receptor beta chains from one specimen sequenced in a study of regulatory T cells in long-lasting Graves disease (dated by TCRdb to the early 2020s). This sample's time point label indicates: persistent/refractory GD, antithyroid drugs over 5 years with positive TRAb. For both TCR sequencing and RNA sequencing, RNA was extracted from PBMCs in TRIzol. The library was produced with multiplex PCR. Sequencing relied on an Illumina HiSeq 4000. To build TCR beta libraries, CDR3 regions were amplified by Arm-PCR using iRepertoire HTBI primers. TCRdb reworked the public reads: Q25 trimming with fastp, MiXCR clone assembly, productive beta chains retained. Rows are combined by CDR3 protein, so each entry shows the most common genes and DNA. The sample contains under 500,000 distinct CDR3 sequences, around 20% of them found a single time. Roughly 8% of the sample comes from the top ten.

The sequencing here drew on peripheral blood mononuclear cells (PBMCs), taken when the disease was refractory, from a patient treated with antithyroid drugs. Receptor source: a female donor with Graves disease.

This chain links TRBV30 with TRBJ1-5; D ambiguous. CDR3 length: 15 amino acids. The V and J ends lost 0 bases and 0 bases respectively, with 9 bases between them. CDR1 is GTSNPN, CDR2 SVGIG, per germline (reference sequence). The CDR3 spells CAWSVRRDSNQPQHF. The CDR3, as DNA: TGTGCCTGGAGTGTAAGGAGAGATAGCAATCAGCCCCAGCATTTT.

This clonotype appeared a few times. The rearrangement uses TRBV15 and TRBJ2-7; 8 bases fit TRBD2. Unmatched junction bases numbered 1, after V lost 5 bases and J lost 1 base. The germline V gene has CDR1 LNHNV and CDR2 YYDKDF (reference sequence). The CDR3 is made up of 13 amino acids. CDR3 sequence reads: CATSPSGSYEQYF. In nucleotides, the CDR3 is TGTGCCACCAGCCCTAGCGGGTCCTACGAGCAGTACTTC.

This clonotype has more than one count but fewer than ten. The J gene is TRBJ1-5, the V gene TRBV6-1; 9 nucleotides line up with TRBD1. This CDR3 has 17 amino acids. The V gene end was trimmed by 5 bases and the J gene end by 3 bases; junction bases not matched to a gene: 11. Germline lookup yields CDR1 MNHNS and CDR2 SASEGT. CDR3 DNA: TGTGCCAGCAGTCCCACCGGGACAGGGATAAACAATCAGCCCCAGCATTTT. Translation gives CASSPTGTGINNQPQHF.

The chain carries TRBV20-1 and TRBJ1-2; D call uncertain. The CDR3 runs to 13 residues. Trimming stripped 6 bases from V and 2 bases from J, with 13 bases between. Germline CDR1 DFQATT, CDR2 SNEGSKA (reference sequence). The CDR3: CSAPLPENYGYTF. CDR3 coding DNA: TGCAGTGCACCCCTGCCGGAAAACTATGGCTACACCTTC.

This clonotype was observed a handful of times. The rearrangement joins TRBV7-6 to TRBJ2-1; 7 bases fit TRBD1. Unmatched junction bases numbered 10, after V lost 5 bases and J lost 9 bases. The CDR3 sequence is 14 residues long. CDR1 SGHVS and CDR2 FNYEAQ come from the germline V gene. CDR3 residues: CASSPDRTQVEQFF. The CDR3 DNA reads as TGTGCCAGCAGCCCGGACAGGACTCAAGTTGAGCAGTTCTTC.

The chain employs TRBV6-1 and TRBJ1-1; D is unclear. The CDR3 is made up of 12 amino acids. Between the trimmed V and J ends, which lost 8 bases and 5 bases, there was a span of 12 bases. Germline CDR1 reads MNHNS; CDR2 reads SASEGT. The CDR3 spells CASGGWRTEAFF. The CDR3 DNA follows: TGTGCCAGCGGTGGGTGGAGGACTGAAGCTTTCTTT.

This clonotype was detected many times. V and J are TRBV28 and TRBJ1-5, with 7 positions matching TRBD1. The CDR3 runs to 14 residues. V lost 6 bases, J lost 4 bases, and 6 bases stayed unmatched. Germline loops: CDR1 MDHEN, CDR2 SYDVKM. The DNA for the CDR3 is TGTGCCAGCAGGCGGGACAGTGGTAATCAGCCCCAGCATTTT. This gives the protein CASRRDSGNQPQHF.

Concerning this clonotype itself: The junction does not match germline at one end; this may be a read error. This rearrangement joins TRBV12-3 or TRBV12-4 to TRBJ2-2; D is possibly TRBD2 (5 bases). CDR3 length: 12 amino acids. CDR3: CASSSGTEELFF. The CDR3 nucleotides read TGTGCCAGCAGTTCGGGAACCGAGGAGCTGTTTTTT.

This clonotype came up many times. The CDR3 DNA sequence: TGTGCCAGCAGTTTAGAGGGGGGGACGGTTTCCTACGAGCAGTACTTC. Protein: CASSLEGGTVSYEQYF. This chain connects TRBV28 to TRBJ2-7; weak D call: TRBD2 (7 bases). The CDR3 is 16 residues long. Trimming left V 2 bases short and J 1 base short, with 15 bases between. Germline values: CDR1 MDHEN, CDR2 SYDVKM.

The chain has TRBV20-1 and TRBJ2-1, with 11 bases matching TRBD2. The V and J ends lost 5 bases and 4 bases, in that order; junction bases with no gene match: 7. Germline CDR1 DFQATT, CDR2 SNEGSKA (reference sequence). The CDR3 is 15 residues long. The CDR3 region is CSAPTGTSGYNEQFF. In nucleotides, the CDR3 is TGCAGTGCTCCCACCGGGACTAGCGGTTACAATGAGCAGTTCTTC.

The rearrangement uses TRBV11-3 and TRBJ2-2, with 8 bases matching TRBD2. With 2 bases clipped from V and 4 bases from J, the junction kept 9 bases outside the gene matches. CDR3 length equals 17 residues. Per germline, CDR1 SGHNT and CDR2 YENEEA. In nucleotides, the CDR3 is TGTGCCAGCAGCTTACGTCTAGCGGGTCGGAGCACCGGGGAGCTGTTTTTT. This codes for CASSLRLAGRSTGELFF.

A remark on this clonotype: This may come from a read error, since a much larger clone is one base off. The V gene is TRBV7-2, the J gene TRBJ2-5; 10 bases align to TRBD2. The CDR3 is 16 amino acids. Germline CDR1 is SGHTA and CDR2 is FQGNSA. Trimming cost V 1 base and J 9 bases; bases outside gene matches: 11. CDR3 sequence reads: CASSLVGLATGEAQYF. CDR3 in DNA: TGTGCCAGCAGCTTAGTGGGACTAGCGACGGGGGAGGCCCAGTACTTC.

This clonotype was recorded a few times. The chain uses TRBV6-2 or TRBV6-3 and TRBJ2-7, with 9 bases lining up with TRBD2. The CDR3 covers 16 residues. Unmatched junction bases numbered 9, after V lost 3 bases and J lost 3 bases. The germline CDR1 and CDR2 sequences are MNHEY and SVGEGT. The CDR3 protein is CASSYKATSGGYEQYF. CDR3 in DNA: TGTGCCAGCAGTTATAAGGCGACTAGCGGAGGCTACGAGCAGTACTTC.

V gene TRBV18 combines with J gene TRBJ2-7; 7 nucleotides align to TRBD1. The CDR3 runs to 14 residues. Germline V gene data show CDR1 as KGHSH and CDR2 as LQKENI. V lost 4 bases to trimming and J lost 2 bases; unmatched junction nucleotides: 5. CDR3 amino acids: CASSLNRGPYEQYF. The DNA of the CDR3 is TGTGCCAGCTCACTTAACAGGGGACCCTACGAGCAGTACTTC.

The genes are TRBV7-2 and TRBJ2-5; 8 nucleotides line up with TRBD2. The CDR3 runs to 16 residues. Losses at the gene ends were 0 bases for V and 2 bases for J; bases not matched to a gene: 5. Germline lookup yields CDR1 SGHTA and CDR2 FQGNSA. CDR3 residues: CASSLAPGGRQETQYF. CDR3 bases: TGTGCCAGCAGCTTAGCCCCGGGGGGGAGGCAAGAGACCCAGTACTTC.

This clonotype was detected ten times or more. The chain uses TRBV7-9 and TRBJ2-2; the D gene is possibly TRBD1 (5 bases). Germline values: CDR1 SEHNR, CDR2 FQNEAQ (reference sequence). Trimming took 0 bases from V and 0 from J, leaving 17 bases between them. CDR3 length: 19 amino acids. The CDR3 nucleotides are TGTGCCAGCAGCTTAGCAGTAGGGGCAGACCACGCGAACACCGGGGAGCTGTTTTTT. This translates into CASSLAVGADHANTGELFF.

The sample holds many counts of this clonotype. The V and J genes are TRBV7-2 and TRBJ2-7; the D gene is possibly TRBD1 (5 bases). The ends were cut back, 2 bases at V and 1 base at J, with 15 bases in the middle. This CDR3 region has 16 residues. In germline, CDR1 is SGHTA, CDR2 FQGNSA. The CDR3: CASSLKLSGPSYEQYF. The DNA of the CDR3 is TGTGCCAGCAGCTTAAAGTTATCAGGGCCGTCCTACGAGCAGTACTTC.

DNA for the CDR3: TGTGCCAGCAGCCCCCCGGACCTCCTTGAGCAGTTCTTC. Residues: CASSPPDLLEQFF. V and J are TRBV28 and TRBJ2-1; D is undetermined. Germline V gives CDR1 MDHEN, CDR2 SYDVKM. Trimming cost V 6 bases and J 9 bases, with 15 bases left between them. CDR3 length equals 13 residues.

V gene TRBV9 combines with J gene TRBJ2-5; D could derive from TRBD1 or TRBD2 (5 bases each). The J call is uncertain, as TRBJ2-7 better fits the DNA end. The CDR3 covers 15 residues. The germline V gene has CDR1 SGDLS and CDR2 YYNGEE. The CDR3 coding sequence is TGTGCCAGCAGCCCTAATCCCGGGACGAGCTACGAGCAGTACTTC. Protein product: CASSPNPGTSYEQYF.

The chain is built from TRBV6-1 and TRBJ1-6; 8 bases line up with TRBD1. With 8 bases clipped from V and 10 bases from J, the junction kept 7 bases outside the gene matches. The CDR3 contains 13 residues. Germline-derived CDR1 and CDR2 are MNHNS and SASEGT. The CDR3 region is CASGQGVYSPLHF. The CDR3 region has the DNA TGTGCCAGCGGACAGGGTGTTTACTCACCCCTCCACTTT.

This clonotype was recorded at least ten times. The gene calls are TRBV6-5 and TRBJ2-5; possible D gene TRBD2, 6 bases. Germline V gene sequence: CDR1 MNHEY, CDR2 SVGAGI. CDR3 length: 15 amino acids. V gave up 0 bases and J gave up 3 bases, with 11 bases separating them. CDR3 coding DNA: TGTGCCAGCAGTTACTCGCCTAGCGAGAAAGAGACCCAGTACTTC. Residues: CASSYSPSEKETQYF.

Turning to this clonotype: A read error is the likely source, as a far larger clone sits one nucleotide away. The chain is built from TRBV6-5 and TRBJ2-1; 8 bases align to TRBD2. This CDR3 region has 13 residues. Germline V gives CDR1 MNHEY, CDR2 SVGAGI. V dropped 4 bases and J dropped 10; count of bases not matched to a gene: 6. The chain's CDR3 is CASSLSGSYEQFF. DNA of the CDR3: TGTGCCAGCAGTTTGAGCGGGAGCTACGAGCAGTTCTTC.

This clonotype was picked up many times. The chain joins TRBV2 to TRBJ2-7; 7 nucleotides align to TRBD1. Per the germline V gene, CDR1 is SNHLY and CDR2 is FYNNEI. The V and J ends lost 4 bases and 4 bases, in that order; junction bases with no gene match: 7. This CDR3 spans 14 amino acids. CDR3 DNA sequence: TGTGCCAGCAGTGCCCTGGGACAGACATACGAGCAGTACTTC. Translating it yields CASSALGQTYEQYF.

The gene calls are TRBV30 and TRBJ1-3, with D perhaps TRBD1 (5 bases). CDR3 length equals 14 residues. CDR1 and CDR2 (germline): GTSNPN, SVGIG (reference sequence). The V end lost 1 base, the J end lost 1 base, and 8 bases lay between the germline ends. The CDR3 loop reads CAWSAGTSGNTIYF. The CDR3 DNA follows: TGTGCCTGGAGTGCGGGGACGTCTGGAAACACCATATATTTT.

The rearrangement links TRBV3-1 to TRBJ2-3, with D unresolved. Trimming took off 1 base at V and 1 base at J, with 9 bases between the two ends. This CDR3 comprises 15 residues. CDR1 is LGHDT, CDR2 YNNKEL, per germline (reference sequence). The chain's CDR3 is CASSQGGRGTDTQYF. The CDR3 coding sequence is TGTGCCAGCAGCCAAGGGGGAAGAGGCACAGATACGCAGTATTTT.

This clonotype showed up many times. The chain uses TRBV29-1 and TRBJ2-5; TRBD2 matches at 7 bases. The CDR3 totals 12 residues. The V gene's germline CDR1 is SQVTM and CDR2 ANQGSEA. V shed 7 bases and J 5 bases; nucleotides not matched to a gene: 7. The DNA for the CDR3 is TGCAGCGGCCGACTAGCCGGGGAGACCCAGTACTTC. Translating gives CSGRLAGETQYF.

This clonotype appeared a few times. The rearrangement links TRBV27 to TRBJ2-5, with D hard to call. Germline loops: CDR1 MNHEY, CDR2 SMNVEV (reference sequence). V lost 5 bases and J 4 bases, leaving 14 bases between the germline ends. The CDR3 extends over 14 amino acids. CDR3 protein: CASSAETYGETQYF. The CDR3 region has the DNA TGTGCCAGCAGTGCAGAAACCTACGGAGAGACCCAGTACTTC.